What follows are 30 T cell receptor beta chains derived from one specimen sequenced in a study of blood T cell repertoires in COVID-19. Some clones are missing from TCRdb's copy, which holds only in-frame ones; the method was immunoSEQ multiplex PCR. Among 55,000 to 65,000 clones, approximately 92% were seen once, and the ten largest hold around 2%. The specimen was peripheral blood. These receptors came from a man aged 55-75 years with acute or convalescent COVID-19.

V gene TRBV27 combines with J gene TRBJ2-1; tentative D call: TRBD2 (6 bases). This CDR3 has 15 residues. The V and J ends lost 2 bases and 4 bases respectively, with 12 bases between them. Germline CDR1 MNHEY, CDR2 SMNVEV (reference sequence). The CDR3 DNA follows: TGTGCCAGCAGTTTAGCGGGAATCGAATACAATGAGCAGTTCTTC. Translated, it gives CASSLAGIEYNEQFF.

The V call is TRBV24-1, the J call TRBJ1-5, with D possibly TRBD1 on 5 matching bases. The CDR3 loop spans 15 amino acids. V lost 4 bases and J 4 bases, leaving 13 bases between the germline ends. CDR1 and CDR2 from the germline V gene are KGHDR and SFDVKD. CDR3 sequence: CATSDPRQPNQPQHF. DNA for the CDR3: TGTGCCACCAGTGACCCTAGACAGCCTAATCAGCCCCAGCATTTT.

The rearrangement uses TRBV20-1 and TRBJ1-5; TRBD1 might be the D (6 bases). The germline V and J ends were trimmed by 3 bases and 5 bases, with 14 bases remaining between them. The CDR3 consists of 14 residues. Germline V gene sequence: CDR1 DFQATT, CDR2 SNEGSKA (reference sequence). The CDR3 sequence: CSASIPGDDQPQHF. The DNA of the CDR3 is TGCAGTGCTAGTATCCCAGGGGACGATCAGCCCCAGCATTTT.

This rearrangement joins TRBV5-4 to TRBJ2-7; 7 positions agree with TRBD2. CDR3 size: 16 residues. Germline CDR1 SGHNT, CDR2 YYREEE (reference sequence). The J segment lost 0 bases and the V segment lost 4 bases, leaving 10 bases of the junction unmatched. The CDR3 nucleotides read TGTGCCAGCAGCCCGTCGGGGGGTTCTAGCTCCTACGAGCAGTACTTC. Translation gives CASSPSGGSSSYEQYF. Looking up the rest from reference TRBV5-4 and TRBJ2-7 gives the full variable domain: ETGVTQSPTHLIKTRGQQVTLRCSSQSGHNTVSWYQQALGQGPQFIFQYYREEENGRGNFPPRFSGLQFPNYSSELNVNALELDDSALYLCASSPSGGSSSYEQYFGPGTRLTVT.

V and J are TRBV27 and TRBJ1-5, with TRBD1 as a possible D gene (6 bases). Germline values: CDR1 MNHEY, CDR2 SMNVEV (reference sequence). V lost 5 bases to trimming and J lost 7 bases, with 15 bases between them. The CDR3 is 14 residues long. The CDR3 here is CASSPPGTIQPQHF. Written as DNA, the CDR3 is TGTGCCAGCAGTCCACCCGGGACAATACAGCCCCAGCATTTT.

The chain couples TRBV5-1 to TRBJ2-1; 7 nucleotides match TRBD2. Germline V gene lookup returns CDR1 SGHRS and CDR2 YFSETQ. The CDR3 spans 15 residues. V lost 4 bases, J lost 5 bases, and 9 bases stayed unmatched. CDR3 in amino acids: CASSLAASGNNEQFF. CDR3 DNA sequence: TGCGCCAGCAGCCTGGCGGCTAGCGGAAACAATGAGCAGTTCTTC.

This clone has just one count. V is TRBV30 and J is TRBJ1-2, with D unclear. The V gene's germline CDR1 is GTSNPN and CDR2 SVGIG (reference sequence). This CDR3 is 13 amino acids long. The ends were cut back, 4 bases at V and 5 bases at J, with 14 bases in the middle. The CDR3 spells CAWTRDRPYGYTF. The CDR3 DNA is TGTGCCTGGACTAGAGATCGGCCATATGGCTACACCTTC. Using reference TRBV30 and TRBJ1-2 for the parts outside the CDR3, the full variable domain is SQTIHQWPATLVQPVGSPLSLECTVEGTSNPNLYWYRQAAGRGLQLLFYSVGIGQISSEVPQNLSASRPQDRQFILSSKKLLLSDSGFYLCAWTRDRPYGYTFGSGTRLTVV.

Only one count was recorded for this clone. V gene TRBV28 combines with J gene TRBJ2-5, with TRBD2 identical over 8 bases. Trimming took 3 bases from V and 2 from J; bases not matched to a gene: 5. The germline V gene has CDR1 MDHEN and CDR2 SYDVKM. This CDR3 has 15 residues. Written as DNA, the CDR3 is TGTGCCAGCAGTTTGGAGATAGCGGGACAAGAGACCCAGTACTTC. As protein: CASSLEIAGQETQYF.

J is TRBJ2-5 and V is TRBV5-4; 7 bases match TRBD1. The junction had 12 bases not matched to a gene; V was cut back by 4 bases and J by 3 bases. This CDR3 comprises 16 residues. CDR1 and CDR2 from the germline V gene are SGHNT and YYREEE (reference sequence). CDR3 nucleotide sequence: TGTGCCAGCAGCGGAGAACCGGGACAGCAAGAAGAGACCCAGTACTTC. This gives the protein CASSGEPGQQEETQYF.

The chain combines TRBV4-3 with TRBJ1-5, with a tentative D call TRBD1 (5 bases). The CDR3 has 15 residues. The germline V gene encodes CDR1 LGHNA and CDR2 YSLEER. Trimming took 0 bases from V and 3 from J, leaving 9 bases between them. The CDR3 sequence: CASSQDLGHNQPQHF. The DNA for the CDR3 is TGCGCCAGCAGCCAAGATCTAGGACACAATCAGCCCCAGCATTTT.

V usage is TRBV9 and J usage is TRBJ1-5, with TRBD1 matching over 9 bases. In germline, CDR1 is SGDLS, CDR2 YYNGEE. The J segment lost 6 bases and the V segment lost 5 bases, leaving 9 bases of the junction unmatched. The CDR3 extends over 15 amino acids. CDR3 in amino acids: CASSPGTGWGQPQHF. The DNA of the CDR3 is TGTGCCAGCAGTCCCGGGACAGGGTGGGGTCAGCCCCAGCATTTT. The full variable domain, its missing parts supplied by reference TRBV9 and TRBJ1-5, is DSGVTQTPKHLITATGQRVTLRCSPRSGDLSVYWYQQSLDQGLQFLIQYYNGEERAKGNILERFSAQQFPDLHSELNLSSLELGDSALYFCASSPGTGWGQPQHFGDGTRLSIL.

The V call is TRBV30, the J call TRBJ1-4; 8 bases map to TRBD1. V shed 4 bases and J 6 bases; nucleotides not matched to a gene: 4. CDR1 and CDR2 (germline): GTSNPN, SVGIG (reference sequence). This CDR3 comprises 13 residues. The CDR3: CAWMDRADEKLFF. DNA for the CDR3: TGTGCCTGGATGGACAGGGCGGATGAAAAACTGTTTTTT.

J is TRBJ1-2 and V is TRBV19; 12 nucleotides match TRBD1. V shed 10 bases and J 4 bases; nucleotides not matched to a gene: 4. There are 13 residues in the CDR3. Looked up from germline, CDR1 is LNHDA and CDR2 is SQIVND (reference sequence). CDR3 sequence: CAIGTGGFYGYTF. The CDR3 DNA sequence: TGTGCCATAGGGACAGGGGGCTTCTATGGCTACACCTTC.

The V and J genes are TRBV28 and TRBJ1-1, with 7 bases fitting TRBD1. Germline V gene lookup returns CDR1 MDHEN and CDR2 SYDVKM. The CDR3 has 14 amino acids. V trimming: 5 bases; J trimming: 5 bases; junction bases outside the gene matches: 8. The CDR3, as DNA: TGTGCCAGCAGTCCCTCAGGGGGGAGGACTGAAGCTTTCTTT. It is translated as CASSPSGGRTEAFF.

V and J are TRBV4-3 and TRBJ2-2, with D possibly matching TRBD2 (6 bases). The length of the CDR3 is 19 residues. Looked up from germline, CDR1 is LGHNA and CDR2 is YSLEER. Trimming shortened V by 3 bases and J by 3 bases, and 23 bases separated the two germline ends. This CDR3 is CASSHLAEGRGSYTGELFF. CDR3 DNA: TGCGCCAGCAGCCATCTTGCCGAGGGCCGGGGGAGCTACACCGGGGAGCTGTTTTTT.

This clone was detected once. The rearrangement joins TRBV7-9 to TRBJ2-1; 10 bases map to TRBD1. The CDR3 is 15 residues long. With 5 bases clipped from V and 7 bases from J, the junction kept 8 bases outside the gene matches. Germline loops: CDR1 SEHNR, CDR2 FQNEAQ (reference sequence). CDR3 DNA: TGTGCCAGCAGCGTACCGACAGGGGGCAAGAATGAGCAGTTCTTC. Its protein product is CASSVPTGGKNEQFF.

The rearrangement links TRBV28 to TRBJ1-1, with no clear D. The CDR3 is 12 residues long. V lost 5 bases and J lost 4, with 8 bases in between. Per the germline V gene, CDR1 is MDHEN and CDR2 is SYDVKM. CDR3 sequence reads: CASSLKITEAFF. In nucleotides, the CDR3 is TGTGCCAGCAGTCTAAAGATCACTGAAGCTTTCTTT.

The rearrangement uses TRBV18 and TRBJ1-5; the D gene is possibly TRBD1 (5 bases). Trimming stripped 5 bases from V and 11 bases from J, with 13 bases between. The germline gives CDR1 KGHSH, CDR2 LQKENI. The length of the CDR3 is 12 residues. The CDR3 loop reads CASSGARGAQHF. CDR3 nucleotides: TGTGCCAGCTCAGGGGCCCGGGGGGCCCAGCATTTT.

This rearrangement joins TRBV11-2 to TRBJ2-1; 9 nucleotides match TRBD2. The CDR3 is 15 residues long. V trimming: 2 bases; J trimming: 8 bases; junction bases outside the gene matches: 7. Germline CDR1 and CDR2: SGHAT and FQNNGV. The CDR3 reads CASSLWSGRSDEQFF. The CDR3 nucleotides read TGTGCCAGCAGCTTATGGAGCGGGAGGTCTGATGAGCAGTTCTTC.

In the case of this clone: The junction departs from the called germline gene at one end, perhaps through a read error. The CDR3 sequence is CASNREVNSPPHF. In DNA form, the CDR3 reads TGTGCCAGTAACAGGGAAGTTAATTCACCCCCCCACTTT. This sequence joins TRBV19 and TRBJ1-6; a weak D match, TRBD1 (6 bases). Per germline, CDR1 LNHDA and CDR2 SQIVND (reference sequence). CDR3 length: 13 residues.

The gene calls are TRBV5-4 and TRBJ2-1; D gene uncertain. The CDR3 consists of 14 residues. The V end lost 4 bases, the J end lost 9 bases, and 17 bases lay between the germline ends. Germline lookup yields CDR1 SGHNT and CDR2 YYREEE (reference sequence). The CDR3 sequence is CASSQNLGITEQFF. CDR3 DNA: TGTGCCAGCAGCCAAAACCTAGGAATTACTGAGCAGTTCTTC. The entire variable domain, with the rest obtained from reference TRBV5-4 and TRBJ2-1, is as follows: ETGVTQSPTHLIKTRGQQVTLRCSSQSGHNTVSWYQQALGQGPQFIFQYYREEENGRGNFPPRFSGLQFPNYSSELNVNALELDDSALYLCASSQNLGITEQFFGPGTRLTVL.

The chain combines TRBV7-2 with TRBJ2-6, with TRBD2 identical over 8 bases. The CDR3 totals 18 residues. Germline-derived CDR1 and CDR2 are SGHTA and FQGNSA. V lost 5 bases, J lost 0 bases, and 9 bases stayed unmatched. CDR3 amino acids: CASSLTSGQPSGANVLTF. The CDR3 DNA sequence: TGTGCCAGCAGCCTCACTAGCGGCCAACCCTCTGGGGCCAACGTCCTGACTTTC.

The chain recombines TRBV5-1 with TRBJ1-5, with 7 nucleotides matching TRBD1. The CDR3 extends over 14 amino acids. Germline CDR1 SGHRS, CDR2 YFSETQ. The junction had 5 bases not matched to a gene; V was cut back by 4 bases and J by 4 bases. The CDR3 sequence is CASSATGLNQPQHF. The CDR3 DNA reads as TGCGCCAGCAGCGCGACAGGGTTGAATCAGCCCCAGCATTTT.

This chain's CDR3 is CASSIQDLYEQYF. CDR3 nucleotides: TGTGCCAGCAGTATACAGGATCTCTACGAGCAGTACTTC. V usage is TRBV7-8 and J usage is TRBJ2-7, with a tentative D call TRBD1 (5 bases). The CDR3 has 13 residues. The germline V gene has CDR1 SGHVS and CDR2 FQNEAQ. V lost 6 bases, J lost 3 bases, and 12 bases lay in between.

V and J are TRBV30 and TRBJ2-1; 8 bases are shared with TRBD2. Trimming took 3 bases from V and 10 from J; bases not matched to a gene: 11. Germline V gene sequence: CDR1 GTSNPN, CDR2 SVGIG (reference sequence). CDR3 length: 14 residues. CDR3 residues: CAWRGAGGTWEQFF. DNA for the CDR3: TGTGCCTGGAGAGGGGCGGGAGGTACCTGGGAGCAGTTCTTC.

The CDR3 sequence is CASSPDGGNYGYTF. CDR3 nucleotide sequence: TGTGCCAGCAGCCCCGACGGCGGAAACTATGGCTACACCTTC. This chain joins TRBV7-9 and TRBJ1-2, with unresolved D. Trimming pared 5 bases from V and 2 bases from J, leaving 12 bases between. The CDR3 spans 14 residues. The germline V gene encodes CDR1 SEHNR and CDR2 FQNEAQ (reference sequence). Full variable domain (missing parts from reference TRBV7-9 and TRBJ1-2): DTGVSQNPRHKITKRGQNVTFRCDPISEHNRLYWYRQTLGQGPEFLTYFQNEAQLEKSRLLSDRFSAERPKGSFSTLEIQRTEQGDSAMYLCASSPDGGNYGYTFGSGTRLTVV.

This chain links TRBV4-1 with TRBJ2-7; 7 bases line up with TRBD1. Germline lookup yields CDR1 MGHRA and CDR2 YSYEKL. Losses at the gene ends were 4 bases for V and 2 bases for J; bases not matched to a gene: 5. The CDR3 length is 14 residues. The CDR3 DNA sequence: TGCGCCAGCAGCCTCCGGACAGGCCCCTACGAGCAGTACTTC. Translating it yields CASSLRTGPYEQYF.

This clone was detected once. CDR3 nucleotide sequence: TGTGCCAGCTCAGTATCTGCCTACAATGAGCAGTTCTTC. Residues: CASSVSAYNEQFF. V and J are TRBV6-5 and TRBJ2-1; D remains unclear. CDR1 is MNHEY, CDR2 SVGAGI, per germline. CDR3 length: 13 residues. V was shortened by 8 bases and J by 2 bases, with 10 bases between the two germline ends.

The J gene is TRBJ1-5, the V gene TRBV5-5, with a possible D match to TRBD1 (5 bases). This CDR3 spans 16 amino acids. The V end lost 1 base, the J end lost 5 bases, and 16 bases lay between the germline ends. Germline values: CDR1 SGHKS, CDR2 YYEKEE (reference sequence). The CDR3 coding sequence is TGTGCCAGCAGCTTGAGTGGAACGGGGGACCATCAGCCCCAGCATTTT. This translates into CASSLSGTGDHQPQHF.

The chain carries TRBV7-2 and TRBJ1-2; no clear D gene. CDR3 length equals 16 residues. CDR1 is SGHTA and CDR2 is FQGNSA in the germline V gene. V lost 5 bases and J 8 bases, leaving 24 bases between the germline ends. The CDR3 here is CASSPKSGVLSGGYTF. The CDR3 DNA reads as TGTGCCAGCAGCCCCAAATCCGGTGTCCTCTCGGGGGGCTACACCTTC. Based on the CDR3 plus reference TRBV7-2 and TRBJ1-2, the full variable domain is GAGVSQSPSNKVTEKGKDVELRCDPISGHTALYWYRQSLGQGLEFLIYFQGNSAPDKSGLPSDRFSAERTGGSVSTLTIQRTQQEDSAVYLCASSPKSGVLSGGYTFGSGTRLTVV.